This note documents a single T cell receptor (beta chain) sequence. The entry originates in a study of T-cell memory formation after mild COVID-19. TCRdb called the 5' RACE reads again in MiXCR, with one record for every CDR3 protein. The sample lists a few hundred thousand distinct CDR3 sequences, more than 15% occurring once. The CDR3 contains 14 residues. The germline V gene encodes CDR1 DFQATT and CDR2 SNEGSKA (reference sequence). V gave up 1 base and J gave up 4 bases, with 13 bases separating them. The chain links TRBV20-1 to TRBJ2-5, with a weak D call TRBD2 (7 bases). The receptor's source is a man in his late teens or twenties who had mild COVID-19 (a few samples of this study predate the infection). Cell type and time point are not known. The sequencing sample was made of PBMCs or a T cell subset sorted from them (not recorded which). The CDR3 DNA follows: TGCAGTGCTAGAGTGGGGGGGCCTGGAGAGACCCAGTACTTC. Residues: CSARVGGPGETQYF.